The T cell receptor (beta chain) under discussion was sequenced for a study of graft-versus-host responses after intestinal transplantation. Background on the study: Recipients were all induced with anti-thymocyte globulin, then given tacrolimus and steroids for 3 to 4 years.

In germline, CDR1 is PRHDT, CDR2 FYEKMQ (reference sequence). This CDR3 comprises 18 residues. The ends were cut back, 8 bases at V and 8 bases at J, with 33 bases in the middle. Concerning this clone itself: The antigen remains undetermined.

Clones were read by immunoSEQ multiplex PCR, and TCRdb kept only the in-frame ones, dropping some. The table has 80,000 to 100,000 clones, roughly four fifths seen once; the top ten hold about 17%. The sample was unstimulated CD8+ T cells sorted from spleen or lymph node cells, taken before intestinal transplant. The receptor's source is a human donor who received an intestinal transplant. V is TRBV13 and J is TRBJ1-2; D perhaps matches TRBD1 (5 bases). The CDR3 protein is CASPPADSQPTLGMGYTF. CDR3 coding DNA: TGTGCCAGCCCGCCCGCCGACAGCCAGCCAACTTTGGGTATGGGCTACACCTTC.